This T cell receptor (beta chain) is drawn from a study of CD8+ T cells in alopecia areata. Study-wide context: Treated patients were dosed with oral tofacitinib, taking 5 to 10 mg twice daily.

The germline V gene encodes CDR1 SGHRS and CDR2 YFSETQ. V was shortened by 0 bases and J by 1 base, with 7 bases between the two germline ends. The CDR3 length is 14 residues. The authors sorted CD4+ and CD8+ T cells from PBMCs. Details on this clone: The antigen is unknown.

Points from the study as a whole: Clonality in lesional scalp, especially alopecia totalis/universalis, exceeded that of normal scalp.

TCR sequencing used cDNA made by reverse transcription of extracted RNA. Using immunoSEQ multiplex PCR, the repertoire was profiled, and TCRdb retains in-frame clones only, with some absent. The table records 250,000 or so clones, under 80% of them present only once. The J gene is TRBJ1-1, the V gene TRBV5-1, with D uncertain. The receptor's source is a human donor with alopecia areata. Sequenced material: CD4+ T cells sorted from blood, taken at week 0. The CDR3 loop reads CASSLGGTNTEAFF. CDR3 sequence (DNA): TGCGCCAGCAGCTTGGGTGGCACGAACACTGAAGCTTTCTTT.